This T cell receptor (beta chain) is from a study of shared clonotypes between healthy human individuals. Sequenced by immunoSEQ multiplex PCR; TCRdb stores in-frame clones only, minus some. Found here are around 2.1 million clones, more than 90% of them singletons; the top ten hold more than 0.1%. This clone was detected only once. V was cut by 0 bases and J by 0 bases, with 9 bases left in between. There are 16 residues in the CDR3. Per germline, CDR1 SGDLS and CDR2 YYNGEE. This TCR was recovered from a man between 18 and 29 years old in good health. Specimen: naive CD4+ T cells sorted from blood. Subset reported: CD45RA+ positively selected. The gene calls are TRBV9 and TRBJ2-2; D is uncertain. The CDR3 DNA is TGTGCCAGCAGCGTAGTGGCCGGATCGAACACCGGGGAGCTGTTTTTT. It yields the protein CASSVVAGSNTGELFF. Based on the CDR3 plus reference TRBV9 and TRBJ2-2, the full variable domain is DSGVTQTPKHLITATGQRVTLRCSPRSGDLSVYWYQQSLDQGLQFLIQYYNGEERAKGNILERFSAQQFPDLHSELNLSSLELGDSALYFCASSVVAGSNTGELFFGEGSRLTVL.